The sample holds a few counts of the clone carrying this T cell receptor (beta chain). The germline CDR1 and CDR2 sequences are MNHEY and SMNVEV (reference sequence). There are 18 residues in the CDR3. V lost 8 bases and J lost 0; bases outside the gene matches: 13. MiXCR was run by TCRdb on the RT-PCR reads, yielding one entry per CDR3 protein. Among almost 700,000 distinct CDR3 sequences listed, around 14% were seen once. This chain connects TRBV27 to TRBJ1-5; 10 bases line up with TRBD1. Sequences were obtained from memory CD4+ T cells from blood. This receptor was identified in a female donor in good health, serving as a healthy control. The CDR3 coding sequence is TGTGCCAGCGAAACCCGGACAGGGGGAGGAGGTAGCAATCAGCCCCAGCATTTT. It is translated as CASETRTGGGGSNQPQHF.